This T cell receptor (beta chain) was sequenced during a study of T cells in Graves' hyperthyroidism and ophthalmopathy. Orbital computed tomography, thyroid ultrasound, serum thyroxine and TRAb, and clinical symptoms together informed the diagnoses. The length of the CDR3 is 16 residues. Germline loops: CDR1 SQVTM, CDR2 ANQGSEA. V lost 2 bases, J lost 0 bases, and 16 bases lay in between. Amplified TCR beta CDR3 regions derived from RNA transcripts. The TCR CDR3 was amplified in a first-round RT-PCR using the HTBI primer set. TCRdb re-called the multiplex PCR reads with MiXCR, one entry per CDR3 protein. Here the sample spans around 600,000 distinct CDR3 sequences, roughly 45% being singletons. General study points: Most thyroid clonotypes expanded above 0.001 were also detected in blood.

With respect to this clonotype: Its antigen is undetermined.

The chain uses TRBV29-1 and TRBJ1-1; the D is unclear. This receptor was identified in an adult man with Graves' disease, either hyperthyroidism or ophthalmopathy (not recorded which). Source material: peripheral blood or thyroid tissue (not recorded which). The CDR3 loop is CSVELSWSHVNTEAFF. The CDR3 coding sequence is TGCAGCGTTGAATTGTCATGGAGCCATGTGAACACTGAAGCTTTCTTT.